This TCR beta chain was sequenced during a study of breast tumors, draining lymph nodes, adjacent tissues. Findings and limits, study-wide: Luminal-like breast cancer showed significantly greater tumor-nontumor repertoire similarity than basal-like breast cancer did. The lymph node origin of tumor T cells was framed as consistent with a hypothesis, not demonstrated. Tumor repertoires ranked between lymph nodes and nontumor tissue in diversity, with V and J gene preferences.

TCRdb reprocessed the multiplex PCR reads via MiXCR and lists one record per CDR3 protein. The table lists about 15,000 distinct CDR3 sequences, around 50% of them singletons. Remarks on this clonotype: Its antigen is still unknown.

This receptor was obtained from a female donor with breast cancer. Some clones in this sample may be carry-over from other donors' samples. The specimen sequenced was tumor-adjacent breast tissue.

Here the CDR3 reads CASSAGTSYETQYF. The CDR3 DNA is TGCGCCAGCAGTGCGGGGACTAGCTATGAGACCCAGTACTTC. V usage is TRBV10-2 and J usage is TRBJ2-5, with 9 bases that match TRBD2. CDR3 length: 14 amino acids. Per the germline V gene, CDR1 is WSHSY and CDR2 is SAAADI. With 4 bases clipped from V and 5 bases from J, the junction kept 5 bases outside the gene matches.